This T cell receptor (beta chain) was profiled in a study of T cells in Graves' hyperthyroidism and ophthalmopathy. The TCR beta CDR3 regions underwent amplification using RNA transcripts as the source. The TCR CDR3 was amplified in a first-round RT-PCR using the HTBI primer set. TCRdb ran MiXCR on the multiplex PCR reads and lists one entry per CDR3 protein. The repertoire has hundreds of thousands of distinct CDR3 sequences, just over 35% of them found once; the top ten carry less than 35%. Germline CDR1 reads LNHDA; CDR2 reads SQIVND (reference sequence). The CDR3 consists of 15 residues. V trimming: 5 bases; J trimming: 7 bases; junction bases outside the gene matches: 10.

The chain joins TRBV19 to TRBJ1-4, with 7 bases fitting TRBD1. This receptor was identified in a woman aged 40 to 50 with Graves' hyperthyroidism. Input material: blood. The CDR3 spells CASSSRQGSGEKLFF. CDR3 in DNA: TGTGCCAGTAGTTCACGACAGGGATCTGGTGAAAAACTGTTTTTT. Full variable domain (outside the CDR3, taken from reference TRBV19 and TRBJ1-4): DGGITQSPKYLFRKEGQNVTLSCEQNLNHDAMYWYRQDPGQGLRLIYYSQIVNDFQKGDIAEGYSVSREKKESFPLTVTSAQKNPTAFYLCASSSRQGSGEKLFFGSGTQLSVL.